Given below is one T cell receptor beta chain in context. Its cognate antigen is unknown. V was clipped by 4 bases and J by 5 bases, with 8 bases between them. Per germline, CDR1 SGHKS and CDR2 YYEKEE (reference sequence). The CDR3 totals 12 residues. TCRbeta library preparation incorporated unique molecular identifiers. TCRdb reanalysed the PCR reads using MiXCR and keeps one entry per CDR3 protein. The repertoire holds some 290,000 distinct CDR3 sequences, with over 20% as singletons. The data are from a study of T-cell reconstitution after alpha-beta-depleted transplantation in children. Study-level findings and limits: High day-60 TCRbeta diversity in some patients came from surviving recipient T cells and thymic progenitors. After one year, T-cell counts and TCRbeta diversity mostly came from new T cells. After transplant, at about two months, alpha-beta T cells were reportedly derived from several hundred expanded graft clones.

The rearrangement links TRBV5-5 to TRBJ2-3; no clear D gene. This sequence was found in a male patient younger than 18 who had a stem cell transplant for acute lymphoblastic leukemia, so the T cells may come from the graft donor. Sequenced here: PBMCs, mostly from graft donor cells, sampled 180 days after TCRalphabeta/CD19-depleted stem cell transplant. The CDR3: CASSPLIDTQYF. CDR3 bases: TGTGCCAGCAGCCCCCTTATAGATACGCAGTATTTT. The variable domain in full, with the rest retrieved from reference TRBV5-5 and TRBJ2-3, is DAGVTQSPTHLIKTRGQQVTLRCSPISGHKSVSWYQQVLGQGPQFIFQYYEKEERGRGNFPDRFSARQFPNYSSELNVNALLLGDSALYLCASSPLIDTQYFGPGTRLTVL.